This T cell receptor beta chain was identified in a study of human T cells and chemical hapten exposure. Background on the study: 0.01% DPC was applied to the upper back in patch tests, which were read at 6 days.

Time point described: patch test 1, 2 weeks after DPC sensitization. Regarding treatment: therapeutic diphenylcyclopropenone sensitization with weekly scalp DPC. V was pared by 3 bases and J by 0 bases, with 9 bases between. The CDR3 loop spans 15 amino acids. Germline V lookup: CDR1 KGHSH, CDR2 LQKENI. A single record per CDR3 protein comes from TCRdb applying MiXCR to the RACE reads. The sample contains 150,000 to 200,000 distinct CDR3 sequences, more than 14% of which appear only once. This receptor was taken from a woman aged 25 to 39 with alopecia areata. Some clones in this sample may be carry-over from other donors' samples. The genes are TRBV18 and TRBJ1-3; D possibly corresponds to TRBD1 (6 bases). The starting material was whole blood, obtained in connection with sensitization to the hapten diphenylcyclopropenone (DPC). The DNA of the CDR3 is TGTGCCAGCTCACCGGAGGGGGTCTCTGGAAACACCATATATTTT. Encoded protein: CASSPEGVSGNTIYF.